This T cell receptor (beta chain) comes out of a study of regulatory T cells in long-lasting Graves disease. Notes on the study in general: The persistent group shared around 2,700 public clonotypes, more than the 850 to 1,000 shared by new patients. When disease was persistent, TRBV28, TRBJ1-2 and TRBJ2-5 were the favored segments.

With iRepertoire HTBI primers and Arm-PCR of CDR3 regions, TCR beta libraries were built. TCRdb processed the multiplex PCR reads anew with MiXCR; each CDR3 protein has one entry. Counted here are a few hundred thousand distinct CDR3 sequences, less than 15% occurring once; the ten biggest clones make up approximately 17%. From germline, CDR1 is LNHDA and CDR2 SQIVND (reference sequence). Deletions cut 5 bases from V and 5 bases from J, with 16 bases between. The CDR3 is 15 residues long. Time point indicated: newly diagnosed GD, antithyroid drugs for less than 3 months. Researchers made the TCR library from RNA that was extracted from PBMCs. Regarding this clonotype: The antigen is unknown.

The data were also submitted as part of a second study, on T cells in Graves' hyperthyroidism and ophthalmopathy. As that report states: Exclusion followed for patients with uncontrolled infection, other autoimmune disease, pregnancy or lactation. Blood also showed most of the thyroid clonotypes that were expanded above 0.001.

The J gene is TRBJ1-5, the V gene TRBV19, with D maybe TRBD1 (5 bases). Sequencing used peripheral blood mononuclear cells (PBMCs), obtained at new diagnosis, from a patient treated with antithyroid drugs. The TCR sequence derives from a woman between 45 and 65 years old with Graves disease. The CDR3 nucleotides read TGTGCCAGTAGTCCCCAGGGAGTAAGGCATCAGCCCCAGCATTTT. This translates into CASSPQGVRHQPQHF. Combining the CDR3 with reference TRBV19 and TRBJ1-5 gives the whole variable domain DGGITQSPKYLFRKEGQNVTLSCEQNLNHDAMYWYRQDPGQGLRLIYYSQIVNDFQKGDIAEGYSVSREKKESFPLTVTSAQKNPTAFYLCASSPQGVRHQPQHFGDGTRLSIL.